Shown below are 29 T cell receptor beta chains from a single sample sequenced in a study of beta chain features in type 1 diabetes. Findings and caveats of the study: Among all four CD4+ subsets, Type 1 diabetes patients had TCRB CDR3s that were moderately but significantly shorter.

Their antigens remain unidentified. The study reverse transcribed the entire isolated RNA, so it sequenced expressed TCRB transcripts. Sequencing used immunoSEQ multiplex PCR; TCRdb keeps in-frame clones, though not all of them. The sample includes about 170,000 clones, under 9.5% seen only once; the top ten take 0.5%. Sequenced: central memory CD4+ T cells from blood. The receptors here all came from a man aged 18 to 29 with type 1 diabetes.

V is TRBV11-2 and J is TRBJ1-1; 7 bases line up with TRBD1. This CDR3 has 16 amino acids. V lost 4 bases, J lost 0 bases, and 8 bases stayed unmatched. Germline values: CDR1 SGHAT, CDR2 FQNNGV. In DNA, the CDR3 is TGTGCCAGCAGCTCCCTAAAGGGGGCTATGAACACTGAAGCTTTCTTT. As protein: CASSSLKGAMNTEAFF.

This chain's CDR3 is CASSPFPGEEQYF. Written as DNA, the CDR3 is TGCGCCAGCAGCCCGTTTCCCGGAGAGGAGCAGTACTTC. The chain recombines TRBV4-3 with TRBJ2-7; no reliable D call. Trimming removed 4 bases from V and 7 bases from J, with 14 bases in between. The CDR3 sequence is 13 residues long. Germline assignment: CDR1 LGHNA and CDR2 YSLEER.

This clone was counted a few times. The rearrangement uses TRBV27 and TRBJ1-6, with a tentative D call TRBD1 (5 bases). The length of the CDR3 is 15 residues. CDR1 MNHEY and CDR2 SMNVEV come from the germline V gene (reference sequence). V lost 4 bases and J lost 7, with 14 bases in between. CDR3 DNA: TGTGCCAGCAGTTGGGGCTGGGCAGGGAATTCACCCCTCCACTTT. It is translated as CASSWGWAGNSPLHF.

The chain has TRBV5-1 and TRBJ2-1, with D uncertain. V was pared by 0 bases and J by 7 bases, with 11 bases between. There are 14 residues in the CDR3. Germline CDR1 and CDR2: SGHRS and YFSETQ. CDR3 DNA sequence: TGCGCCAGCAGCTTGGCACAACCGGGTAATGAGCAGTTCTTC. The encoded protein is CASSLAQPGNEQFF.

V gene TRBV5-1 combines with J gene TRBJ2-5; TRBD2 agrees at 8 bases. Per the germline V gene, CDR1 is SGHRS and CDR2 is YFSETQ. V was clipped by 2 bases and J by 2 bases; unmatched bases: 8. This CDR3 has 16 residues. CDR3 sequence: CASSFGRIAGQETQYF. The CDR3 DNA sequence: TGCGCCAGCAGCTTTGGGCGGATAGCGGGGCAAGAGACCCAGTACTTC.

This clone has more than one count but fewer than ten. The chain links TRBV29-1 to TRBJ2-3, with a possible D match to TRBD2 (5 bases). V lost 4 bases and J lost 2, with 10 bases in between. The CDR3 spans 13 residues. From germline, CDR1 is SQVTM and CDR2 ANQGSEA. The CDR3 coding sequence is TGCAGCGTTGGACGGGGAAACACAGATACGCAGTATTTT. Amino acid sequence: CSVGRGNTDTQYF.

This clone was recorded a few times. The V gene is TRBV11-2, the J gene TRBJ1-2, with unresolved D. The CDR3 runs to 14 residues. Trimming stripped 0 bases from V and 1 base from J, with 6 bases between. Germline lookup yields CDR1 SGHAT and CDR2 FQNNGV. In DNA form, the CDR3 reads TGTGCCAGCAGCTTAGAAATCAGTAACTATGGCTACACCTTC. It codes for CASSLEISNYGYTF.

The chain carries TRBV27 and TRBJ2-7, with 10 bases that match TRBD2. This CDR3 is built from 14 residues. The germline gives CDR1 MNHEY, CDR2 SMNVEV (reference sequence). V dropped 8 bases and J dropped 7; count of bases not matched to a gene: 11. The CDR3 coding sequence is TGTGCCAGCTTTCGTGCTAGCGGGAGTTCAGAGCAGTACTTC. This translates into CASFRASGSSEQYF.

In this sample, this clone turned up a few times. V is TRBV28 and J is TRBJ2-7; D may be TRBD1 (6 bases). Germline V gene data show CDR1 as MDHEN and CDR2 as SYDVKM. The ends were cut back, 5 bases at V and 3 bases at J, with 14 bases in the middle. The CDR3 totals 14 residues. The CDR3 protein is CASSLQGPIYEQYF. In nucleotides, the CDR3 is TGTGCCAGCAGTCTACAGGGCCCGATCTACGAGCAGTACTTC.

The rearrangement joins TRBV7-2 to TRBJ1-1; 11 nucleotides match TRBD1. V dropped 5 bases and J dropped 3; count of bases not matched to a gene: 2. Germline CDR1 reads SGHTA; CDR2 reads FQGNSA. The CDR3 runs 14 residues. The CDR3 here is CASSPDRGHTEAFF. CDR3 sequence (DNA): TGTGCCAGCAGCCCGGACAGGGGGCACACTGAAGCTTTCTTT.

This clone was seen a few times. The chain carries TRBV7-7 and TRBJ2-1, with a tentative D call TRBD1 (5 bases). V was pared by 2 bases and J by 9 bases, with 17 bases between. CDR3 length: 15 amino acids. Per germline, CDR1 SSHAT and CDR2 FNYEAQ (reference sequence). CDR3 in amino acids: CASSLSQGRRSEQFF. The CDR3 nucleotides are TGTGCCAGCAGCTTATCCCAGGGTAGGAGAAGTGAGCAGTTCTTC.

This clone was seen only a few times. The V call is TRBV27, the J call TRBJ1-4; TRBD1 agrees at 12 bases. J gave up 8 bases and V 2 bases, and 6 bases lay outside the gene matches. Germline V gene lookup returns CDR1 MNHEY and CDR2 SMNVEV (reference sequence). The CDR3 loop spans 16 amino acids. This CDR3 is CASSLGTGGATEKLFF. The CDR3 DNA follows: TGTGCCAGCAGTTTAGGGACAGGGGGCGCTACGGAAAAACTGTTTTTT.

This chain joins TRBV30 and TRBJ1-6, with 9 bases that match TRBD1. The trim removed 2 bases at V and 0 bases at J, leaving 8 bases unmatched. The CDR3 extends over 18 amino acids. Per the germline V gene, CDR1 is GTSNPN and CDR2 is SVGIG (reference sequence). CDR3 coding DNA: TGTGCCTGGAGTCGGGACAGGGAAAAGAACTCCTATAATTCACCCCTCCACTTT. Translated, it gives CAWSRDREKNSYNSPLHF.

The rearrangement links TRBV7-2 to TRBJ2-5, with a tentative D call TRBD1 (6 bases). CDR1 is SGHTA, CDR2 FQGNSA, per germline. V was pared by 1 base and J by 2 bases, with 11 bases between. CDR3 length equals 15 residues. This CDR3 is CASSLVGGFQETQYF. Here the CDR3 DNA reads TGTGCCAGCAGCTTAGTAGGGGGATTTCAAGAGACCCAGTACTTC.

CDR3 nucleotides: TGTGCCACCAGCGGCGGGACAGGGTTTGGAAACACTGAAGCTTTCTTT. This sequence encodes CATSGGTGFGNTEAFF. The V gene is TRBV15, the J gene TRBJ1-1, with 9 positions matching TRBD1. The CDR3 has 16 amino acids. The germline V gene encodes CDR1 LNHNV and CDR2 YYDKDF (reference sequence). V was pared by 5 bases and J by 2 bases, with 9 bases of the junction left unmatched. Variable domain in full (rest from reference TRBV15 and TRBJ1-1): DAMVIQNPRYQVTQFGKPVTLSCSQTLNHNVMYWYQQKSSQAPKLLFHYYDKDFNNEADTPDNFQSRRPNTSFCFLDIRSPGLGDTAMYLCATSGGTGFGNTEAFFGQGTRLTVV.

This clone was found a few times. This chain links TRBV7-8 with TRBJ1-1; D uncertain. Trimming pared 0 bases from V and 1 base from J, leaving 6 bases between. CDR3 length: 14 amino acids. Looked up from germline, CDR1 is SGHVS and CDR2 is FQNEAQ. For the CDR3, the DNA is TGTGCCAGCAGCTTAGCGCTAGCGAACACTGAAGCTTTCTTT. This encodes CASSLALANTEAFF. Full variable domain (rest looked up from reference TRBV7-8 and TRBJ1-1): GAGVSQSPRYKVAKRGQDVALRCDPISGHVSLFWYQQALGQGPEFLTYFQNEAQLDKSGLPSDRFFAERPEGSVSTLKIQRTQQEDSAVYLCASSLALANTEAFFGQGTRLTVV.

This clone was counted ten times or more. The genes are TRBV4-3 and TRBJ2-3; tentative D call: TRBD2 (6 bases). The V gene lost 5 bases and the J gene lost 1 base, with 10 bases spanning the gap. This CDR3 spans 14 amino acids. Per the germline V gene, CDR1 is LGHNA and CDR2 is YSLEER. In nucleotides, the CDR3 is TGCGCCAGCAGCTCGCGGGGTGGCACAGATACGCAGTATTTT. Translated: CASSSRGGTDTQYF.

There are a few counts of this clone. The chain has TRBV7-2 and TRBJ1-5, with D possibly matching TRBD1 (5 bases). The CDR3 contains 15 residues. Germline-derived CDR1 and CDR2 are SGHTA and FQGNSA. Trimming shortened V by 5 bases and J by 1 base, and 12 bases separated the two germline ends. In DNA, the CDR3 is TGTGCCAGCAGCCCAGAAAGGGGAAGCAATCAGCCCCAGCATTTT. Translation gives CASSPERGSNQPQHF.

The chain employs TRBV5-4 and TRBJ2-3; 8 nucleotides agree with TRBD2. The J segment lost 0 bases and the V segment lost 4 bases, leaving 10 bases of the junction unmatched. CDR3 length equals 17 residues. Germline V lookup: CDR1 SGHNT, CDR2 YYREEE (reference sequence). The CDR3 loop is CASSPGGSGSSTDTQYF. The CDR3 DNA reads TGTGCCAGCAGCCCGGGGGGGTCCGGATCTAGCACAGATACGCAGTATTTT.

This clone was counted a few times. The chain recombines TRBV2 with TRBJ2-5; 9 bases match TRBD1. The length of the CDR3 is 13 residues. Trimming at V came to 6 bases and at J to 4 bases, leaving 3 bases not matched to a gene. Germline CDR1 is SNHLY and CDR2 is FYNNEI. The CDR3 DNA follows: TGTGCCAGCAGAGCGACAGGGGGAGAGACCCAGTACTTC. Protein sequence: CASRATGGETQYF. Supplemented by reference TRBV2 and TRBJ2-5, the full variable domain reads EPEVTQTPSHQVTQMGQEVILRCVPISNHLYFYWYRQILGQKVEFLVSFYNNEISEKSEIFDDQFSVERPDGSNFTLKIRSTKLEDSAMYFCASRATGGETQYFGPGTRLLVL.

This clone was seen only a few times. This chain links TRBV15 with TRBJ2-1; a weak D match, TRBD2 (6 bases). Trimming removed 1 base from V and 2 bases from J, with 9 bases in between. The V gene's germline CDR1 is LNHNV and CDR2 YYDKDF (reference sequence). The CDR3 is 15 residues long. The CDR3 DNA reads TGTGCCACCAGCAGAGCGGGGGTGGCCTACAATGAGCAGTTCTTC. The encoded protein is CATSRAGVAYNEQFF. Combining the CDR3 with reference TRBV15 and TRBJ2-1 gives the whole variable domain DAMVIQNPRYQVTQFGKPVTLSCSQTLNHNVMYWYQQKSSQAPKLLFHYYDKDFNNEADTPDNFQSRRPNTSFCFLDIRSPGLGDTAMYLCATSRAGVAYNEQFFGPGTRLTVL.

The rearrangement uses TRBV4-3 and TRBJ1-2, with 8 bases fitting TRBD1. From germline, CDR1 is LGHNA and CDR2 YSLEER. J was trimmed by 0 bases and V by 1 base; bases with no gene match: 1. This CDR3 has 15 residues. The CDR3 region is CASSQGTGSNYGYTF. The DNA for the CDR3 is TGCGCCAGCAGCCAAGGGACAGGGTCTAACTATGGCTACACCTTC.

The chain recombines TRBV30 with TRBJ2-2; weak D call: TRBD1 (5 bases). Germline V lookup: CDR1 GTSNPN, CDR2 SVGIG (reference sequence). V was clipped by 4 bases and J by 2 bases, with 14 bases between them. The CDR3 runs 15 residues. CDR3 nucleotides: TGTGCCTGGATTCCCAGAGACAGTAACACCGGGGAGCTGTTTTTT. Translated, it gives CAWIPRDSNTGELFF.

There are a few counts of this clone. The chain uses TRBV9 and TRBJ2-3, with a tentative D call TRBD2 (6 bases). Germline V CDR1 and CDR2: SGDLS, YYNGEE. The V gene lost 3 bases and the J gene lost 8 bases, with 13 bases spanning the gap. This CDR3 is built from 13 residues. CDR3 coding DNA: TGTGCCAGCAGCGCCTATCAACTAGCTACGCAGTATTTT. Its protein is CASSAYQLATQYF.

Written as DNA, the CDR3 is TGTGCCAGCAGCTTACTAGGGGCGAACACTGAAGCTTTCTTT. Protein: CASSLLGANTEAFF. The gene calls are TRBV7-2 and TRBJ1-1; possible D gene TRBD1, 5 bases. The V and J ends lost 2 bases and 1 base respectively, with 8 bases between them. This CDR3 has 14 residues. Germline lookup yields CDR1 SGHTA and CDR2 FQGNSA.

This clone occurred a few times. V and J are TRBV18 and TRBJ2-1, with D possibly being TRBD1 (5 bases). The ends were cut back, 2 bases at V and 5 bases at J, with 16 bases in the middle. CDR3 length equals 16 residues. Germline loops: CDR1 KGHSH, CDR2 LQKENI. This chain's CDR3 is CASSPSLVATDNEQFF. The CDR3 coding sequence is TGTGCCAGCTCACCAAGTTTAGTGGCGACAGACAATGAGCAGTTCTTC.

As to this clone: Distinct nucleotide sequences in the sample also encode this CDR3. The genes are TRBV7-2 and TRBJ1-1; no firm D call. CDR3 length: 13 residues. Trimming stripped 3 bases from V and 0 bases from J, with 5 bases between. Germline V lookup: CDR1 SGHTA, CDR2 FQGNSA. The CDR3 loop reads CASSFSLNTEAFF. Here the CDR3 DNA reads TGTGCCAGCAGCTTCTCTCTGAACACTGAAGCTTTCTTT. The full variable domain, in which reference TRBV7-2 and TRBJ1-1 provide the parts outside the CDR3, is GAGVSQSPSNKVTEKGKDVELRCDPISGHTALYWYRQSLGQGLEFLIYFQGNSAPDKSGLPSDRFSAERTGGSVSTLTIQRTQQEDSAVYLCASSFSLNTEAFFGQGTRLTVV.

This chain links TRBV7-2 with TRBJ1-1; TRBD1 aligns across 7 bases. CDR3 size: 15 residues. Losses at the gene ends were 5 bases for V and 2 bases for J; bases not matched to a gene: 8. CDR1 is SGHTA, CDR2 FQGNSA, per germline. The CDR3 DNA follows: TGTGCCAGCAGCAATACGGGACAGCACAACACTGAAGCTTTCTTT. Its translation is CASSNTGQHNTEAFF.

This sequence joins TRBV5-5 and TRBJ2-7; unclear D gene. Trimming cost V 4 bases and J 9 bases, with 17 bases left between them. The CDR3 is 13 residues long. Germline assignment: CDR1 SGHKS and CDR2 YYEKEE (reference sequence). CDR3 in DNA: TGTGCCAGCAGCACTACCGGCGATGCACGGCAGTACTTC. Its translation: CASSTTGDARQYF.